The next 30 T cell receptor beta chains were all read from a single sample in a study of cytomegalovirus exposure and HLA in healthy donors. PCR involved 60 Vbeta and 13 Jbeta primers. The protocol was immunoSEQ multiplex PCR, while the TCRdb copy is restricted to in-frame clones and leaves out a portion. The sample consists of 150,000 to 200,000 clones, 75% to 85% of them appearing once. The source material was PBMCs. Receptors were obtained from a man between 45 and 60 years old in good health and CMV-seropositive.

The chain has TRBV19 and TRBJ2-2; 13 bases are shared with TRBD2. After removal of 6 bases from V and 7 bases from J, the junction contained 5 bases not matched to a gene. The germline CDR1 and CDR2 sequences are LNHDA and SQIVND (reference sequence). CDR3 length: 15 residues. The CDR3 DNA follows: TGTGCCAGTAGAGCCGGGACTAGCGGGAACGGGGAGCTGTTTTTT. Translating it yields CASRAGTSGNGELFF.

This chain connects TRBV6-5 to TRBJ2-2, with D perhaps TRBD1 (6 bases). The CDR3 has 15 residues. The germline CDR1 and CDR2 sequences are MNHEY and SVGAGI. The V and J ends lost 4 bases and 6 bases respectively, with 15 bases between them. CDR3 sequence: CASSSRQVGSGELFF. Here the CDR3 DNA reads TGTGCCAGCAGTTCTAGACAGGTTGGATCCGGGGAGCTGTTTTTT.

The V and J genes are TRBV5-8 and TRBJ1-2; no definite D call. CDR1 and CDR2 (germline): SGHTS, YDEGEE. V lost 1 base to trimming and J lost 8 bases, with 15 bases between them. The CDR3 contains 14 residues. The CDR3 DNA is TGTGCCAGCAGCTTGAGGCAGACATCTGGGGGCTACACCTTC. Translation: CASSLRQTSGGYTF.

The J gene is TRBJ1-4, the V gene TRBV19; the match to TRBD1 covers 7 bases. Germline V gene data show CDR1 as LNHDA and CDR2 as SQIVND (reference sequence). The CDR3 loop spans 16 amino acids. J gave up 4 bases and V 5 bases, and 10 bases lay outside the gene matches. Written as DNA, the CDR3 is TGTGCCAGTAGTGACCAGCACAGGGGTGATAATGAAAAACTGTTTTTT. Residues: CASSDQHRGDNEKLFF.

The chain couples TRBV19 to TRBJ2-1, with 9 bases that match TRBD1. The V and J ends lost 4 bases and 5 bases, in that order; junction bases with no gene match: 15. Germline CDR1 and CDR2: LNHDA and SQIVND (reference sequence). The CDR3 runs 18 residues. CDR3 amino acids: CASSTRPGQGSRDNEQFF. The CDR3, as DNA: TGTGCCAGTAGTACCCGGCCAGGACAGGGGTCTAGGGACAATGAGCAGTTCTTC.

The V and J genes are TRBV7-9 and TRBJ2-2; tentatively, D is TRBD2 (5 bases). Germline assignment: CDR1 SEHNR and CDR2 FQNEAQ (reference sequence). The CDR3 sequence is 15 residues long. Trimming removed 5 bases at V and 3 bases at J, with 13 bases between. CDR3 region: CASSAGNRDTGELFF. CDR3 in DNA: TGTGCCAGCAGCGCCGGGAATAGGGACACCGGGGAGCTGTTTTTT.

This rearrangement joins TRBV28 to TRBJ2-3, with no clear D. Germline values: CDR1 MDHEN, CDR2 SYDVKM. Trimming removed 2 bases from V and 2 bases from J, with 11 bases in between. The CDR3 contains 15 residues. The CDR3 region is CASSLIAEITDTQYF. DNA of the CDR3: TGTGCCAGCAGTTTAATCGCGGAAATCACAGATACGCAGTATTTT.

DNA of the CDR3: TGTGCCAGCAGCCAGGGGGAGCATCAGCCCCAGCATTTT. As protein: CASSQGEHQPQHF. This sequence joins TRBV11-1 and TRBJ1-5, with 7 bases that match TRBD1. Trimming took 5 bases from V and 5 from J; bases not matched to a gene: 3. This CDR3 comprises 13 residues. The germline V gene has CDR1 SGHAT and CDR2 FQDESV (reference sequence).

The genes are TRBV11-2 and TRBJ1-2, with 10 bases aligning to TRBD1. The CDR3 sequence is 13 residues long. After removal of 5 bases from V and 5 bases from J, the junction contained 2 bases not matched to a gene. The V gene's germline CDR1 is SGHAT and CDR2 FQNNGV. The CDR3 DNA reads TGTGCCAGCAGCAAGGGACAGGGGTATGGCTACACCTTC. Protein: CASSKGQGYGYTF.

V gene TRBV9 combines with J gene TRBJ1-2; perhaps TRBD1 as D (5 bases). The germline V gene has CDR1 SGDLS and CDR2 YYNGEE. V lost 0 bases to trimming and J lost 7 bases, with 19 bases between them. CDR3 length: 16 amino acids. The CDR3 reads CASSVGVTGGLAGYTF. CDR3 coding DNA: TGTGCCAGCAGCGTAGGAGTCACGGGGGGTCTCGCTGGCTACACCTTC.

This chain connects TRBV7-8 to TRBJ2-3; D is possibly TRBD2 (5 bases). The germline CDR1 and CDR2 sequences are SGHVS and FQNEAQ. V lost 7 bases to trimming and J lost 3 bases, with 17 bases between them. This CDR3 has 15 residues. The CDR3: CASMISEGLTDTQYF. The DNA of the CDR3 is TGTGCCAGCATGATTAGCGAAGGACTGACAGATACGCAGTATTTT. Full variable domain (missing parts from reference TRBV7-8 and TRBJ2-3): GAGVSQSPRYKVAKRGQDVALRCDPISGHVSLFWYQQALGQGPEFLTYFQNEAQLDKSGLPSDRFFAERPEGSVSTLKIQRTQQEDSAVYLCASMISEGLTDTQYFGPGTRLTVL.

The chain uses TRBV5-1 and TRBJ2-3; TRBD1 matches 7 bases. Per germline, CDR1 SGHRS and CDR2 YFSETQ. CDR3 length: 16 residues. With V trimmed by 3 bases and J by 3 bases, 10 bases remained unmatched. The CDR3 loop reads CASSSRPGQNTDTQYF. CDR3 DNA: TGCGCCAGCAGCTCCCGACCGGGACAGAATACAGATACGCAGTATTTT.

This clone occurred a few times. J is TRBJ1-2 and V is TRBV5-1, with 12 bases lining up with TRBD1. Germline assignment: CDR1 SGHRS and CDR2 YFSETQ. The V and J ends lost 4 bases and 0 bases, in that order; junction bases with no gene match: 4. This CDR3 is 16 amino acids long. CDR3 nucleotide sequence: TGCGCCAGCAGCACGGGACAGGGGGCTCCTAACTATGGCTACACCTTC. Amino acid sequence: CASSTGQGAPNYGYTF. The complete variable domain, with remaining parts taken from reference TRBV5-1 and TRBJ1-2, reads KAGVTQTPRYLIKTRGQQVTLSCSPISGHRSVSWYQQTPGQGLQFLFEYFSETQRNKGNFPGRFSGRQFSNSRSEMNVSTLELGDSALYLCASSTGQGAPNYGYTFGSGTRLTVV.

This clone was found a few times. The chain combines TRBV11-2 with TRBJ1-2; D might be TRBD1 (6 bases). The CDR3 is 13 residues long. The V and J ends lost 4 bases and 2 bases respectively, with 8 bases between them. The V gene's germline CDR1 is SGHAT and CDR2 FQNNGV. The CDR3 spells CASSSDSNYGYTF. The CDR3 DNA is TGTGCCAGCAGCTCGGACAGCAACTATGGCTACACCTTC.

The chain is built from TRBV15 and TRBJ1-1; 8 bases are a match to TRBD1. V was clipped by 2 bases and J by 6 bases; unmatched bases: 5. This CDR3 is 14 amino acids long. Looked up from germline, CDR1 is LNHNV and CDR2 is YYDKDF (reference sequence). In DNA, the CDR3 is TGTGCCACCAGCAGACCAACAGGGGGTTCTGAAGCTTTCTTT. Translation: CATSRPTGGSEAFF.

J is TRBJ2-2 and V is TRBV29-1; D is uncertain. V lost 5 bases, J lost 4 bases, and 8 bases lay in between. The CDR3 sequence is 12 residues long. Germline assignment: CDR1 SQVTM and CDR2 ANQGSEA. The CDR3 DNA reads as TGCAGCGTTCGGTCCTTCACCGGGGAGCTGTTTTTT. Its protein is CSVRSFTGELFF.

The rearrangement joins TRBV28 to TRBJ2-7, with a possible D match to TRBD2 (6 bases). V was pared by 6 bases and J by 7 bases, with 25 bases between. This CDR3 spans 16 amino acids. Germline V gene sequence: CDR1 MDHEN, CDR2 SYDVKM. The CDR3 DNA reads as TGTGCCAGCAGCCCCAGTGGGGGGAGAGCCGGCGGGGAGCAGTACGTC. Its translation: CASSPSGGRAGGEQYV.

This chain connects TRBV30 to TRBJ2-2; TRBD2 aligns across 8 bases. Germline CDR1 reads GTSNPN; CDR2 reads SVGIG (reference sequence). Germline trimming cut 2 bases from V and 1 base from J; bases unmatched to any gene: 0. The CDR3 is made up of 14 amino acids. The CDR3 sequence: CAWSLAGNTGELFF. The DNA of the CDR3 is TGTGCCTGGAGTCTAGCGGGGAACACCGGGGAGCTGTTTTTT.

This clone showed up just a few times. This sequence may be a read error, since a much larger clone differs from it by one base. This rearrangement joins TRBV4-2 to TRBJ1-5; D might be TRBD1 (5 bases). Trimming shortened V by 0 bases and J by 7 bases, and 10 bases separated the two germline ends. Germline CDR1 is LGHNA and CDR2 is YNFKEQ. The CDR3 totals 14 residues. CDR3 DNA: TGTGCCAGCAGCCAAGAAGGGGTTGCCCAGCCCCAGCATTTT. It is translated as CASSQEGVAQPQHF.

The rearrangement links TRBV18 to TRBJ2-7; TRBD1 agrees at 9 bases. The CDR3 extends over 15 amino acids. The germline V gene encodes CDR1 KGHSH and CDR2 LQKENI. Losses at the gene ends were 4 bases for V and 2 bases for J; bases not matched to a gene: 6. CDR3 coding DNA: TGTGCCAGCTCACGAGACAGGGGGAGCCCCTACGAGCAGTACTTC. Translation gives CASSRDRGSPYEQYF.

The chain carries TRBV7-8 and TRBJ1-4; D gene uncertain. The CDR3 is 15 amino acids. Germline CDR1 and CDR2: SGHVS and FQNEAQ. The V end lost 1 base, the J end lost 7 bases, and 13 bases lay between the germline ends. In nucleotides, the CDR3 is TGTGCCAGCAGCTTAGTAGCTGGAGGCGGTGAAAAACTGTTTTTT. Translating it yields CASSLVAGGGEKLFF. The full variable domain, in which reference TRBV7-8 and TRBJ1-4 provide the parts outside the CDR3, is GAGVSQSPRYKVAKRGQDVALRCDPISGHVSLFWYQQALGQGPEFLTYFQNEAQLDKSGLPSDRFFAERPEGSVSTLKIQRTQQEDSAVYLCASSLVAGGGEKLFFGSGTQLSVL.

The chain joins TRBV4-2 to TRBJ2-2; TRBD2 matches at 11 bases. Germline loops: CDR1 LGHNA, CDR2 YNFKEQ. CDR3 length equals 18 residues. V trimming: 1 base; J trimming: 5 bases; junction bases outside the gene matches: 9. CDR3: CASSQGGLAETNTGELFF. CDR3 sequence (DNA): TGTGCCAGCAGCCAAGGGGGACTAGCGGAGACAAATACCGGGGAGCTGTTTTTT.

The genes are TRBV11-2 and TRBJ2-5; a weak D match, TRBD1 (6 bases). From germline, CDR1 is SGHAT and CDR2 FQNNGV. Trimming removed 5 bases at V and 5 bases at J, with 12 bases between. This CDR3 has 13 residues. CDR3 sequence (DNA): TGTGCCAGCAGCCGGGGACACAAGGAGACCCAGTACTTC. Residues: CASSRGHKETQYF.

This chain joins TRBV4-1 and TRBJ1-2; 8 bases are a match to TRBD1. Germline V gives CDR1 MGHRA, CDR2 YSYEKL. Trimming cost V 2 bases and J 8 bases; bases outside gene matches: 7. The CDR3 has 14 residues. CDR3 protein: CASSQILGQGGYTF. In DNA form, the CDR3 reads TGCGCCAGCAGCCAAATTCTAGGACAGGGAGGCTACACCTTC.

This sequence joins TRBV7-9 and TRBJ1-5; no firm D call. Germline CDR1 SEHNR, CDR2 FQNEAQ (reference sequence). CDR3 size: 14 residues. Trimming stripped 2 bases from V and 4 bases from J, with 9 bases between. CDR3 region: CASSLNSGNQPQHF. The CDR3 nucleotides are TGTGCCAGCAGCTTAAATTCCGGGAATCAGCCCCAGCATTTT.

This chain joins TRBV21-1 and TRBJ2-7; the table names TRBD2, a call not compared with the DNA. TRBV21-1 is a pseudogene segment. This CDR3 is built from 15 residues. CDR3 nucleotide sequence: TGTGCCAGCACCACGCGGAGGGGTAATCTCTACGAGCAGTACGTC. The encoded protein is CASTTRRGNLYEQYV.

This clone was observed once. The chain is built from TRBV21-1 and TRBJ2-1; TRBD2, the D gene given by the table, was not confirmed from the DNA. TRBV21-1 is noted as a pseudogene. The CDR3 is 14 amino acids. The CDR3 loop reads CASSKVPAGNEQFF. CDR3 bases: TGTGCCAGCAGCAAAGTCCCCGCGGGAAATGAGCAGTTCTTC.

The J gene is TRBJ1-2, the V gene TRBV7-2; 7 bases fit TRBD1. Germline CDR1 reads SGHTA; CDR2 reads FQGNSA. V was clipped by 5 bases and J by 8 bases; unmatched bases: 14. The CDR3 spans 15 residues. This CDR3 is CASSPGVGTALGYTF. The CDR3 nucleotides read TGTGCCAGCAGCCCAGGGGTGGGGACAGCTTTGGGCTACACCTTC.

This clone was detected a few times. The chain is built from TRBV4-1 and TRBJ2-7; no clear D. Trimming left V 1 base short and J 3 bases short, with 7 bases between. The CDR3 length is 13 residues. Germline CDR1 reads MGHRA; CDR2 reads YSYEKL. CDR3 in DNA: TGCGCCAGCAGCCAAGTAAATAACTACGAGCAGTACTTC. As protein: CASSQVNNYEQYF.

The rearrangement uses TRBV9 and TRBJ2-7; 7 positions agree with TRBD1. The length of the CDR3 is 16 residues. The V and J ends lost 3 bases and 4 bases, in that order; junction bases with no gene match: 13. Germline V gives CDR1 SGDLS, CDR2 YYNGEE. The CDR3 bases are TGTGCCAGCAGCGGCCCAGGACAGGTGGGTCCTTACGAGCAGTACGTC. The encoded protein is CASSGPGQVGPYEQYV.